The 22 T cell receptor beta chains below all came from one sample that was sequenced in a study of T cells in Graves' hyperthyroidism and ophthalmopathy (dated by TCRdb to the late 2010s). Receptors were amplified or captured by multiplex PCR. For sequencing, an Illumina HiSeq 2000 was employed. The TCR beta CDR3 regions were amplified from the RNA transcripts. The TCR CDR3 was subjected to a first round of RT-PCR using the HTBI primer set and the Qiagen OneStep RT-PCR kit. TCRdb's own reprocessing of the public reads used fastp at Q25 and MiXCR and kept productive beta chains. Each entry is one CDR3 protein sequence, shown with its most common DNA and genes. The sample table contains hundreds of thousands of distinct CDR3 sequences; only one count was recorded for around 20% of them. The ten largest clones capture more than 30% of the sample. Sample: blood. All receptors derive from a man aged 25 to 45 with Graves' ophthalmopathy.

This chain links TRBV20-1 with TRBJ1-1; D is perhaps TRBD1 (6 bases). Trimming stripped 6 bases from V and 3 bases from J, with 14 bases between. This CDR3 contains 13 residues. Germline lookup yields CDR1 DFQATT and CDR2 SNEGSKA (reference sequence). The CDR3 sequence is CSAHLQGHTEAFF. The CDR3 region has the DNA TGCAGTGCCCACTTACAGGGACACACTGAAGCTTTCTTT.

The rearrangement joins TRBV28 to TRBJ2-2; 7 bases are shared with TRBD2. Trimming removed 0 bases from V and 1 base from J; junction bases left unmatched: 8. Looked up from germline, CDR1 is MDHEN and CDR2 is SYDVKM. CDR3 length: 18 amino acids. The CDR3 DNA reads TGTGCCAGCAGTTTATGGAGCTACGCTAGCGGGAACACCGGGGAGCTGTTTTTT. It yields the protein CASSLWSYASGNTGELFF.

A few counts support this clonotype. The chain uses TRBV6-1 and TRBJ2-2; D is perhaps TRBD1 or TRBD2 (5 bases each). Deletions cut 6 bases from V and 2 bases from J, with 7 bases between. This CDR3 is built from 13 residues. Germline V gene data show CDR1 as MNHNS and CDR2 as SASEGT. The CDR3 DNA reads as TGTGCCAGCAGAAGGGACAACACCGGGGAGCTGTTTTTT. It translates to CASRRDNTGELFF.

The table lists this clonotype with many counts. The chain combines TRBV30 with TRBJ2-1; TRBD2 might be the D (5 bases). Germline CDR1 reads GTSNPN; CDR2 reads SVGIG (reference sequence). The CDR3 is 13 amino acids. V lost 3 bases, J lost 2 bases, and 8 bases lay in between. The CDR3 sequence: CAWRETTYNEQFF. For the CDR3, the DNA is TGTGCCTGGAGGGAGACTACCTACAATGAGCAGTTCTTC.

The chain is built from TRBV20-1 and TRBJ2-1, with D hard to call. Germline V gene lookup returns CDR1 DFQATT and CDR2 SNEGSKA (reference sequence). Trimming pared 7 bases from V and 3 bases from J, leaving 13 bases between. The CDR3 extends over 13 amino acids. The CDR3, as DNA: TGCAGTGGAGCGCCCAACTTCTACAATGAGCAGTTCTTC. The encoded protein is CSGAPNFYNEQFF.

In its sample, this clonotype was seen a few times. V and J are TRBV14 and TRBJ1-6; 9 nucleotides align to TRBD1. The CDR3 totals 15 residues. Germline V gives CDR1 SGHDN, CDR2 FVKESK. V lost 0 bases, J lost 7 bases, and 1 base stayed unmatched. The CDR3 DNA reads as TGTGCCAGCAGCCAAGAGACAGGGGGGAATTCACCCCTCCACTTT. Encoded protein: CASSQETGGNSPLHF.

This chain uses TRBV11-2 with TRBJ2-2; 9 bases fit TRBD2. Per the germline V gene, CDR1 is SGHAT and CDR2 is FQNNGV. This CDR3 region has 16 residues. Trimming at V came to 3 bases and at J to 1 base, leaving 3 bases not matched to a gene. Written as DNA, the CDR3 is TGTGCCAGCAGCTTTAGCGGGAGCGTGAACACCGGGGAGCTGTTTTTT. Translated, it gives CASSFSGSVNTGELFF.

The table lists this clonotype with a few counts. CDR3 amino acids: CSVSRGVTMNTEAFF. CDR3 coding DNA: TGCAGCGTTAGTCGGGGGGTTACCATGAACACTGAAGCTTTCTTT. J is TRBJ1-1 and V is TRBV29-1, with D perhaps matching TRBD1 (5 bases). CDR1 SQVTM and CDR2 ANQGSEA come from the germline V gene. The V gene lost 5 bases and the J gene lost 0 bases, with 16 bases spanning the gap. There are 15 residues in the CDR3.

The chain has TRBV7-8 and TRBJ2-5; D not resolved. Germline-derived CDR1 and CDR2 are SGHVS and FQNEAQ. The CDR3 spans 16 residues. Trimming shortened V by 1 base and J by 2 bases, and 14 bases separated the two germline ends. CDR3 nucleotides: TGTGCCAGCAGCTTAGGTGGAGCGTCCCTACAAGAGACCCAGTACTTC. Translating it yields CASSLGGASLQETQYF. Using reference TRBV7-8 and TRBJ2-5 for the parts outside the CDR3, the full variable domain is GAGVSQSPRYKVAKRGQDVALRCDPISGHVSLFWYQQALGQGPEFLTYFQNEAQLDKSGLPSDRFFAERPEGSVSTLKIQRTQQEDSAVYLCASSLGGASLQETQYFGPGTRLLVL.

This clonotype was seen repeatedly, ten times or more. The chain joins TRBV6-2 or TRBV6-3 to TRBJ1-2, with TRBD1 identical over 7 bases. The length of the CDR3 is 15 residues. Germline V lookup: CDR1 MNHEY, CDR2 SVGEGT. The ends lost 3 bases at V and 12 bases at J; junction bases unmatched: 16. The CDR3 is CASSYGRRDSLTNTF. The DNA of the CDR3 is TGTGCCAGCAGTTATGGAAGGCGGGACAGCCTCACTAACACCTTC.

This clonotype was recorded a few times. The germline gene is not matched at one end of the junction; a read error may be the cause. The V gene is TRBV10-3, the J gene TRBJ1-5; unclear D gene. The CDR3 sequence is 15 residues long. Germline CDR1 and CDR2: ENHRY and SYGVKD. The CDR3 reads CAISEPQRSNQPQHF. The CDR3, as DNA: TGTGCCATCAGTGAGCCGCAGCGTAGCAATCAGCCCCAACATTTT.

CDR3 loop: CASSSNRDSGANVLTF. The CDR3 DNA reads as TGTGCCAGCAGCTCCAACCGAGACTCTGGGGCCAACGTCCTGACTTTC. The chain has TRBV11-2 and TRBJ2-6; D is unclear. This CDR3 region has 16 residues. V lost 4 bases to trimming and J lost 0 bases, with 10 bases between them. Germline V gene data show CDR1 as SGHAT and CDR2 as FQNNGV.

The chain couples TRBV3-1 to TRBJ1-1; possible D gene TRBD1, 5 bases. Looked up from germline, CDR1 is LGHDT and CDR2 is YNNKEL (reference sequence). V was trimmed by 1 base and J by 7 bases, leaving 13 bases between them. CDR3 length: 14 amino acids. CDR3 loop: CASSQGGRVGEAFF. The CDR3 bases are TGTGCCAGCAGCCAAGGTGGCAGGGTAGGTGAAGCTTTCTTT.

The V and J genes are TRBV7-9 and TRBJ2-1; 11 bases match TRBD2. CDR1 and CDR2 (germline): SEHNR, FQNEAQ (reference sequence). The V gene end was trimmed by 5 bases and the J gene end by 9 bases; junction bases not matched to a gene: 24. This CDR3 comprises 20 residues. Written as DNA, the CDR3 is TGTGCCAGCAGCCAAAATAGCGGGAGGGCCCAATTAGCACTCGGAGTTGAGCAGTTCTTC. Its protein is CASSQNSGRAQLALGVEQFF.

In this sample, this clonotype turned up many times. The chain uses TRBV20-1 and TRBJ2-7; 8 nucleotides match TRBD1. V lost 6 bases to trimming and J lost 0 bases; unmatched junction nucleotides: 4. The germline V gene encodes CDR1 DFQATT and CDR2 SNEGSKA (reference sequence). The CDR3 spans 13 residues. DNA of the CDR3: TGCAGTGCCAGGACAGGGAGCTCCTACGAGCAGTACTTC. It encodes CSARTGSSYEQYF.

This clonotype has just one count. The V and J genes are TRBV7-3 and TRBJ2-3; D is undetermined. Germline V lookup: CDR1 SGHTA, CDR2 FQGTGA. Deletions cut 2 bases from V and 0 bases from J, with 6 bases between. This CDR3 is 14 amino acids long. The CDR3 sequence is CASSLWASTDTQYF. For the CDR3, the DNA is TGTGCCAGCAGCTTATGGGCCAGCACAGATACGCAGTATTTT. Complete variable domain (other parts from reference TRBV7-3 and TRBJ2-3): GAGVSQTPSNKVTEKGKYVELRCDPISGHTALYWYRQSLGQGPEFLIYFQGTGAADDSGLPNDRFFAVRPEGSVSTLKIQRTERGDSAVYLCASSLWASTDTQYFGPGTRLTVL.

In DNA form, the CDR3 reads TGTGCCAGCAGCACCGGACTAGCGGTTCACTACGAGCAGTACTTC. Protein product: CASSTGLAVHYEQYF. The chain is built from TRBV11-1 and TRBJ2-7; 10 bases align to TRBD2. V lost 5 bases, J lost 3 bases, and 7 bases stayed unmatched. This CDR3 is built from 15 residues. Germline-derived CDR1 and CDR2 are SGHAT and FQDESV (reference sequence).

The chain is built from TRBV15 and TRBJ1-5; no reliable D call. Germline-derived CDR1 and CDR2 are LNHNV and YYDKDF (reference sequence). This CDR3 contains 14 residues. Deletions cut 5 bases from V and 1 base from J, with 9 bases between. CDR3 nucleotide sequence: TGTGCCACCAGCGATGGACTGAGCAATCAGCCCCAGCATTTT. Translated: CATSDGLSNQPQHF.

On this clonotype: This sequence may be a read error, since a much larger clone differs from it by one base. Without the conserved terminal phenylalanine or tryptophan, this CDR3 likely stems from a read error. The V gene is TRBV28, the J gene TRBJ1-3; D uncertain. The CDR3 has 15 residues. Looked up from germline, CDR1 is MDHEN and CDR2 is SYDVKM. The germline V and J ends were trimmed by 2 bases and 0 bases, with 8 bases remaining between them. The CDR3 DNA reads as TGTGCCAGCAGTTTAGGAGGGCACTCTGGAAACACCATATATTCT. Protein: CASSLGGHSGNTIYS.

This clonotype was seen ten or more times. The rearrangement uses TRBV2 and TRBJ1-2, with no clear D. The CDR3 is 12 residues long. CDR1 is SNHLY, CDR2 FYNNEI, per germline. The V gene lost 2 bases and the J gene lost 3 bases, with 4 bases spanning the gap. CDR3 bases: TGTGCCAGCAGTGAAATGGACTATGGCTACACCTTC. The encoded protein is CASSEMDYGYTF.

CDR3 sequence: CASNIPGQGNYGYTF. CDR3 bases: TGTGCCAGCAATATCCCGGGACAGGGAAACTATGGCTACACCTTC. The rearrangement links TRBV28 to TRBJ1-2; 9 nucleotides match TRBD1. In germline, CDR1 is MDHEN, CDR2 SYDVKM. V shed 7 bases and J 2 bases; nucleotides not matched to a gene: 8. CDR3 length: 15 residues.

This clonotype came up many times. The chain is built from TRBV11-2 and TRBJ2-7, with D maybe TRBD2 (5 bases). Deletions cut 1 base from V and 4 bases from J, with 14 bases between. The CDR3 is 15 residues long. Germline loops: CDR1 SGHAT, CDR2 FQNNGV. CDR3 loop: CASSLAGPRRYEQYF. In nucleotides, the CDR3 is TGTGCCAGCAGCTTAGCGGGCCCGCGGAGGTACGAGCAGTACTTC.